This T cell receptor (beta chain) was identified in a study of blood T cell repertoires in COVID-19. Study background: From the United States, Italy and Spain came samples of acute and convalescent COVID-19.

In the original workflow: Amplification with reference gene primers provided the estimates of nucleated cell counts. The table came from immunoSEQ multiplex PCR; TCRdb's copy has only in-frame clones and leaves some out. V, J and clone size reflect that table, while D and trimming were determined from the DNA. The sample lists more than 200,000 clones, 75% to 95% seen once, with 1.9% in the top ten. Individuals drawn from about 26 US areas were about 18 to 90 years old. Allocation to cohorts depended on clinical history reported by the participants. With V trimmed by 5 bases and J by 5 bases, 9 bases remained unmatched. The CDR3 extends over 15 amino acids. CDR1 SGHTA and CDR2 FQGNSA come from the germline V gene.

This chain links TRBV7-2 with TRBJ1-5; TRBD1 matches at 7 bases. The receptor comes from a woman between 18 and 30 years old who had recovered from COVID-19. Sequencing was performed on PBMCs or T cells enriched from blood (not recorded which). The DNA of the CDR3 is TGTGCCAGCAGCGCATCAGGGGGAATCGATCAGCCCCAGCATTTT. It codes for CASSASGGIDQPQHF.